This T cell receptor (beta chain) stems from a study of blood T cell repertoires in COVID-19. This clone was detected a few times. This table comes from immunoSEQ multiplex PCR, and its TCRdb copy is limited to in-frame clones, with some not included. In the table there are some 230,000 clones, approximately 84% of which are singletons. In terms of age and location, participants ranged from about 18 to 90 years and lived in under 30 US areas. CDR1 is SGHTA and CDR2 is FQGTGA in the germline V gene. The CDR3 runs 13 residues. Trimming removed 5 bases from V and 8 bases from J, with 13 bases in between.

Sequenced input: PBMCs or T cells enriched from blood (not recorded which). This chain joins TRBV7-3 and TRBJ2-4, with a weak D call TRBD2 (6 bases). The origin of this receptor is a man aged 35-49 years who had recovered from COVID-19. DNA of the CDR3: TGTGCCAGCAGCCGCGGGACGGGGGACATTCAGTACTTC. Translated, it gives CASSRGTGDIQYF.